What follows are 18 T cell receptor beta chains derived from one specimen sequenced in a study of beta chain features in type 1 diabetes. Study-wide findings and caveats: The study found moderately but significantly shorter TCRB CDR3s in all four CD4+ subsets of Type 1 diabetes patients.

For these receptors, no antigen is known. Isolated RNA was reverse transcribed in full, so expressed TCRB transcripts were sequenced. The data were produced by immunoSEQ multiplex PCR, yet TCRdb's version contains in-frame clones alone and is incomplete. The sample holds 600,000 or so clones, around 15% seen once. Sequenced sample: naive CD4+ T cells from blood. All receptors derive from a man aged 18 to 30 with type 1 diabetes.

The gene calls are TRBV29-1 and TRBJ2-3; D tentatively reads TRBD1 or TRBD2 (5 bases each). Trimming shortened V by 3 bases and J by 1 base, and 8 bases separated the two germline ends. CDR3 length: 13 amino acids. Germline loops: CDR1 SQVTM, CDR2 ANQGSEA. The CDR3 DNA follows: TGCAGCGTTGAGCTGGGGGGCACAGATACGCAGTATTTT. It translates to CSVELGGTDTQYF.

The rearrangement uses TRBV15 and TRBJ2-2; D possibly corresponds to TRBD1 (5 bases). This CDR3 comprises 14 residues. CDR1 and CDR2 (germline): LNHNV, YYDKDF (reference sequence). Trimming cost V 2 bases and J 1 base, with 5 bases left between them. CDR3 amino acids: CATSRQGNTGELFF. The CDR3 region has the DNA TGTGCCACCAGCAGACAGGGGAACACCGGGGAGCTGTTTTTT.

This clone turned up a few times. CDR3 sequence: CASSNRQRDTQYF. CDR3 DNA sequence: TGTGCCAGTAGTAACCGACAGCGGGATACGCAGTATTTT. The chain uses TRBV19 and TRBJ2-3, with D tentatively TRBD1 or TRBD2 (5 bases each). CDR3 size: 13 residues. Trimming took off 4 bases at V and 6 bases at J, with 11 bases between the two ends. Germline CDR1 and CDR2: LNHDA and SQIVND (reference sequence).

The V gene is TRBV30, the J gene TRBJ2-1; D possibly corresponds to TRBD2 (7 bases). This CDR3 region has 15 residues. Germline V gives CDR1 GTSNPN, CDR2 SVGIG (reference sequence). V was shortened by 4 bases and J by 9 bases, with 22 bases between the two germline ends. CDR3 in DNA: TGTGCCTGGAATCGCCGCGGGGGCAGGGAGGGTGAGCAGTTCTTC. Translated: CAWNRRGGREGEQFF.

This clone has more than one count but fewer than ten. The chain combines TRBV5-1 with TRBJ2-1; 7 bases are shared with TRBD2. The CDR3 totals 13 residues. Germline CDR1 is SGHRS and CDR2 is YFSETQ. The V and J ends lost 2 bases and 10 bases, in that order; junction bases with no gene match: 6. The CDR3 bases are TGCGCCAGCAGCTTCGCTAGCGGAGGGGAGCAGTTCTTC. Protein sequence: CASSFASGGEQFF. Variable domain in full (rest from reference TRBV5-1 and TRBJ2-1): KAGVTQTPRYLIKTRGQQVTLSCSPISGHRSVSWYQQTPGQGLQFLFEYFSETQRNKGNFPGRFSGRQFSNSRSEMNVSTLELGDSALYLCASSFASGGEQFFGPGTRLTVL.

V usage is TRBV27 and J usage is TRBJ2-7; 11 positions agree with TRBD2. CDR3 size: 14 residues. The J segment lost 4 bases and the V segment lost 5 bases, leaving 4 bases of the junction unmatched. CDR1 and CDR2 (germline): MNHEY, SMNVEV (reference sequence). The CDR3 reads CASSAGTSGYEQYF. The DNA for the CDR3 is TGTGCCAGCAGTGCAGGGACTAGCGGATACGAGCAGTACTTC.

This clone was counted between two and nine times. Other DNA sequences within the sample encode an identical CDR3. The CDR3 here is CASSSTYEQYF. CDR3 in DNA: TGCGCCAGCAGTTCTACCTACGAGCAGTACTTC. The V call is TRBV5-1, the J call TRBJ2-7, with D uncertain. This CDR3 is built from 11 residues. Germline CDR1 SGHRS, CDR2 YFSETQ. V was pared by 5 bases and J by 2 bases, with 5 bases between.

This clone came up a few times. The chain joins TRBV7-3 to TRBJ2-3; D is undetermined. Germline V gives CDR1 SGHTA, CDR2 FQGTGA. The CDR3 consists of 13 residues. V gave up 3 bases and J gave up 4 bases, with 8 bases separating them. CDR3 DNA sequence: TGTGCCAGCAGCTTCAACTGGCCAGATACGCAGTATTTT. Protein: CASSFNWPDTQYF. The full variable domain, with the rest looked up from reference TRBV7-3 and TRBJ2-3, is GAGVSQTPSNKVTEKGKYVELRCDPISGHTALYWYRQSLGQGPEFLIYFQGTGAADDSGLPNDRFFAVRPEGSVSTLKIQRTERGDSAVYLCASSFNWPDTQYFGPGTRLTVL.

In its sample, this clone was seen a few times. The chain uses TRBV9 and TRBJ2-1, with TRBD2 matching over 12 bases. Germline-derived CDR1 and CDR2 are SGDLS and YYNGEE. The CDR3 consists of 16 residues. Trimming cost V 0 bases and J 8 bases; bases outside gene matches: 6. The CDR3 protein is CASSVEASGRGDEQFF. CDR3 bases: TGTGCCAGCAGCGTAGAGGCTAGCGGGAGGGGCGATGAGCAGTTCTTC. Filled out from reference TRBV9 and TRBJ2-1, the complete variable domain reads DSGVTQTPKHLITATGQRVTLRCSPRSGDLSVYWYQQSLDQGLQFLIQYYNGEERAKGNILERFSAQQFPDLHSELNLSSLELGDSALYFCASSVEASGRGDEQFFGPGTRLTVL.

This clone has a handful of counts. The chain carries TRBV10-3 and TRBJ2-2; 12 bases fit TRBD1. Losses at the gene ends were 6 bases for V and 4 bases for J; bases not matched to a gene: 9. Germline V gives CDR1 ENHRY, CDR2 SYGVKD. The CDR3 length is 17 residues. CDR3 protein: CAIRTGTGGYGTGELFF. CDR3 bases: TGTGCCATCAGGACCGGGACAGGGGGCTATGGCACCGGGGAGCTGTTTTTT.

This clone was seen a few times. The J gene is TRBJ1-1, the V gene TRBV7-9, with D unresolved. CDR1 and CDR2 (germline): SEHNR, FQNEAQ (reference sequence). The V gene lost 1 base and the J gene lost 0 bases, with 6 bases spanning the gap. The CDR3 covers 14 residues. The CDR3 spells CASSLGRMNTEAFF. CDR3 DNA sequence: TGTGCCAGCAGCTTAGGACGGATGAACACTGAAGCTTTCTTT.

The rearrangement uses TRBV7-2 and TRBJ1-5; D not certain. The germline CDR1 and CDR2 sequences are SGHTA and FQGNSA. This CDR3 is built from 14 residues. Trimming shortened V by 1 base and J by 4 bases, and 8 bases separated the two germline ends. In DNA form, the CDR3 reads TGTGCCAGCAGCTTAGGGCCGCGGAATCAGCCCCAGCATTTT. It is translated as CASSLGPRNQPQHF.

The chain employs TRBV11-2 and TRBJ1-1; a weak D match, TRBD1 (6 bases). Germline values: CDR1 SGHAT, CDR2 FQNNGV. There are 15 residues in the CDR3. Trimming removed 5 bases at V and 10 bases at J, with 23 bases between. The CDR3 loop reads CASSLALAGARGAFF. The CDR3 DNA reads as TGTGCCAGCAGCCTGGCCTTAGCGGGGGCCAGAGGAGCTTTCTTT.

The chain carries TRBV29-1 and TRBJ2-7; D gene unclear. The germline V and J ends were trimmed by 4 bases and 3 bases, with 10 bases remaining between them. Germline V gives CDR1 SQVTM, CDR2 ANQGSEA. This CDR3 spans 12 amino acids. The CDR3 DNA follows: TGCAGCGTTGTTTTGTACAGCTACGAGCAGTACTTC. Protein product: CSVVLYSYEQYF.

A few counts support this clone. The chain employs TRBV5-1 and TRBJ2-1; D is possibly TRBD1 or TRBD2 (5 bases each). The CDR3 runs to 17 residues. V lost 4 bases and J lost 8, with 25 bases in between. CDR1 is SGHRS and CDR2 is YFSETQ in the germline V gene. The CDR3 DNA reads TGCGCCAGCAGCCCCCGTCGAGGGCCCTCGGGACCGGATGAGCAGTTCTTC. It encodes CASSPRRGPSGPDEQFF.

This clone has a handful of counts. The chain carries TRBV30 and TRBJ2-7; TRBD1 agrees at 8 bases. The length of the CDR3 is 13 residues. V dropped 5 bases and J dropped 2; count of bases not matched to a gene: 5. Germline V gives CDR1 GTSNPN, CDR2 SVGIG (reference sequence). The CDR3, as DNA: TGTGCCTGGGGACAGGGTGGGGCCTACGAGCAGTACTTC. Translated, it gives CAWGQGGAYEQYF.

V is TRBV18 and J is TRBJ1-1; D uncertain. The CDR3 runs to 13 residues. Between the trimmed V and J ends, which lost 3 bases and 4 bases, there was a span of 9 bases. Germline V lookup: CDR1 KGHSH, CDR2 LQKENI. CDR3 in amino acids: CASSPSVSTEAFF. In DNA, the CDR3 is TGTGCCAGCTCACCTTCGGTGTCCACTGAAGCTTTCTTT.

This clone was detected a few times. The rearrangement uses TRBV27 and TRBJ2-7, with 11 positions matching TRBD2. The trim removed 6 bases at V and 1 base at J, leaving 5 bases unmatched. The CDR3 has 15 amino acids. Germline V gene data show CDR1 as MNHEY and CDR2 as SMNVEV (reference sequence). CDR3 DNA: TGTGCCAGCAGCCGCCTAGCGGGAGGTTCCTACGAGCAGTACTTC. Its translation is CASSRLAGGSYEQYF.